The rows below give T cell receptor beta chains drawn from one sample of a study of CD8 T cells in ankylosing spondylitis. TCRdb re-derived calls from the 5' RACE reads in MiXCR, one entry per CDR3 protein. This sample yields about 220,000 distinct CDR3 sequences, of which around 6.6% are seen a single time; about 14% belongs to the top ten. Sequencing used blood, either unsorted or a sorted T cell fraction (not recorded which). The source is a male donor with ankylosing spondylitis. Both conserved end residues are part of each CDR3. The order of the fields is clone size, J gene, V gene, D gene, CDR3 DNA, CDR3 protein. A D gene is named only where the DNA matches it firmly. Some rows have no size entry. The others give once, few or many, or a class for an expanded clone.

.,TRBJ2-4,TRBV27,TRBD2,TGTGCCAGCAGTCGGTACTCGGGGGGCAAAAACATTCAGTACTTC,CASSRYSGGKNIQYF
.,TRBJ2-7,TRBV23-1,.,TGCGCCAGCAAACAGCCCCCAATCCAGCAATACGAGCAGTACTTC,CASKQPPIQQYEQYF
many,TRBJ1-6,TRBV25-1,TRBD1,TGTGCCAGCAGTGAAGGGACAGGGTATTTTCTCGGGAATTCACCCCTCCACTTT,CASSEGTGYFLGNSPLHF
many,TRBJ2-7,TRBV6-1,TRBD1,TGTGCCAGCAGTGGGAGGACAGGGATCCACGAGCAGTACTTC,CASSGRTGIHEQYF
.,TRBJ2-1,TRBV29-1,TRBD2,TGCAGCGCCTTAGCGGGAGGGCCCTCCAATGAGCAGTTCTTC,CSALAGGPSNEQFF
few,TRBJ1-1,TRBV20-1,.,TGCAGTGCCAACTGGGCGAACACTGAAGCTTTCTTT,CSANWANTEAFF
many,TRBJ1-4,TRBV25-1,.,TGTGCCAGCAGTGAATTTGGACAGATTAATGAAAAGCTGTTTTTT,CASSEFGQINEKLFF
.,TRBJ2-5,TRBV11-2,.,TGTGCCAGCAGCTTAGGACCCCCGGAGACCCAGTACTTC,CASSLGPPETQYF
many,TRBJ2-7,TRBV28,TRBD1,TGTGCCAGCAGTTTCCTCCTCACAGGGGTCCACGAGCAGTACTTC,CASSFLLTGVHEQYF
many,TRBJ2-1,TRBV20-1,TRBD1,TGCAGTGCTAGAGTGACAGGGTGGGGTGAGCAGTTCTTC,CSARVTGWGEQFF
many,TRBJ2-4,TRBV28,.,TGTGCCAGCAGTTTATACGAGGGGATGTCCAAAAACATTCAGTACTTC,CASSLYEGMSKNIQYF
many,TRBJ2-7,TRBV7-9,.,TGTGCCAGCAGCTTAGCGTTGGGCAGGGCCTACGAGCAGTACTTC,CASSLALGRAYEQYF
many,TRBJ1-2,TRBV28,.,TGTGCCAGCAGTTTGATGGGGGTCGCCAACTATGGCTACACCTTC,CASSLMGVANYGYTF
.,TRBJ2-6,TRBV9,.,TGTGCCAGCAGCACGGGGGCCCCTTCTGGGGCCAACGTCCTGACTTTC,CASSTGAPSGANVLTF
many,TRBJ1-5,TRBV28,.,TGTGCCAGCAGTTTCGAGGTGAGCAATCAGCCCCAGCATTTT,CASSFEVSNQPQHF
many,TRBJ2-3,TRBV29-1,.,TGCAGCGTTGTTTTCAGCGGACCAGATACGCAGTATTTT,CSVVFSGPDTQYF
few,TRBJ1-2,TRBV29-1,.,TGCAAGGCTGCCACAAAAAACTATGGCTACACCTTC,CKAATKNYGYTF
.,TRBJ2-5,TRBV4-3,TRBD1,TGCGCCAGCAGCCAAGAGGCAGGGGGATTGAAGACCCAGTACTTC,CASSQEAGGLKTQYF
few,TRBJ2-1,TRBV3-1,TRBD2,TGTGCCAGCAGCTGGGCAAGCGGGACTATTTATGAGCAGTTCTTC,CASSWASGTIYEQFF
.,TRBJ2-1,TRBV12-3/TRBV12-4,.,TGTGCCAGCAGCGTTGCCCGAGGGAATGAGCAGTTCTTC,CASSVARGNEQFF
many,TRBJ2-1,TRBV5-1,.,TGCGCCAGCAGCTTGGCGATGCGGATCAACACAGCTTACAATGAGCAGTTCTTC,CASSLAMRINTAYNEQFF
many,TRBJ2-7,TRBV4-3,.,TGCGCCAGCAGCCGAGAAAGGGTCCACGAGCAGTACTTC,CASSRERVHEQYF
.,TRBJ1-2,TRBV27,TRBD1,TGTGCCAGCAGTGTCTTACAGGGGGCGGATGGCTACACCTTC,CASSVLQGADGYTF
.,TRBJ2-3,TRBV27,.,TGTGCCAGCAGTTTATCTAGCGGAGGGGATACGCAGTATTTT,CASSLSSGGDTQYF
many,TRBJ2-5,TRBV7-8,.,TGTGCCAGCAGCTCTGAAAGGGGGACCCAGTACTTC,CASSSERGTQYF
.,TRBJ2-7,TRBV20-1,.,TGCTGTGCTAGGGTCGAGGACTTCGGGCACTACGAGCAGTACTTC,CCARVEDFGHYEQYF
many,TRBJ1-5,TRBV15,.,TGTGCCACCACCATTGGGCAGGCCCTGAATCAGCCCCAGCATTTT,CATTIGQALNQPQHF
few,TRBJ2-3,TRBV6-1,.,TGTGCCAGCAGTGAAGCGCTTCGGTTGAGTGCGGCAGATACGCAGTATTTT,CASSEALRLSAADTQYF
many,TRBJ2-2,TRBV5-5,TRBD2,TGTGCCAGCAGCCGAATAGCGGGAGGGGAAACCGGGGAGCTGTTTTTT,CASSRIAGGETGELFF
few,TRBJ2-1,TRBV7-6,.,TGTGCCAGCAGCCCAGACCCGGGTTATGAGCAGTTCTTC,CASSPDPGYEQFF
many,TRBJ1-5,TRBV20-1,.,TGCAGTGCTAGAGTCGGTGCAGGAACGCTCAATCAGCCCCAGCATTTT,CSARVGAGTLNQPQHF
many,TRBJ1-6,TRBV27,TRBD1,TGTGCCAGCAGTTTATCCCCCATTACAGGGGATCATTCACCCCTCCACTTT,CASSLSPITGDHSPLHF
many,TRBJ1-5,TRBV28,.,TGTGCCAGCAGGCCCAACACCAATAGCAATCAGCCCCAGCATTTT,CASRPNTNSNQPQHF
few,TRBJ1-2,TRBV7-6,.,TGTGCCAGCAGCTTAGGCCGAGGTAACTATGGCTACACCTTC,CASSLGRGNYGYTF
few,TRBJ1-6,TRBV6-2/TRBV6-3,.,TGTGCCAGCAAGGTGGTCAGGGCACCCCTCCACTTT,CASKVVRAPLHF
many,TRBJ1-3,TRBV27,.,TGTGCCAGCAGTCCCGACCGGAGCTCTGGAAACACCATATATTTT,CASSPDRSSGNTIYF
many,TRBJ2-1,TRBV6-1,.,TGTGCCAGCAGGGGCGTCTTCAATGAGCAGTTCTTC,CASRGVFNEQFF
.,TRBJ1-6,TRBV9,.,TGTGCCAGCAGCGTAGGTGAGGGAGCAAGGAGTAATTCACCCCTCCACTTT,CASSVGEGARSNSPLHF
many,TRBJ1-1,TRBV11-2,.,TGTGCCAGCAGCTTAGTGCCCACTGAAGCTTTCTTT,CASSLVPTEAFF